This T cell receptor beta chain was identified during a study of blood T cells in healthy people across ages. Study information: Per two T cells, about one barcoded beta molecule was captured through template switching.

This clonotype turned up a few times. The CDR3 length is 13 residues. Germline CDR1 reads DFQATT; CDR2 reads SNEGSKA (reference sequence). Healthy Caucasians from Russia aged about 6 to 90 served as donors. The authors isolated at least 6 million PBMCs per sample. It was with a sample-barcoded 5' primer and a J-beta primer mix that a second PCR of about 6 to 12 cycles was run. TCRdb passed the 5' RACE reads through MiXCR, listing each CDR3 protein once. This table has around 800,000 distinct CDR3 sequences, around 25% appearing once. The sample was also linked to a second study, of T cells of mothers and their children.

The rearrangement uses TRBV20-1 and TRBJ2-7, with D perhaps given as TRBD1 or TRBD2 (5 bases each). The TCR comes from a boy aged 10-17 years in good health. The sequencing input was blood. As DNA, the CDR3 is TGCAGCCTAACCGGGACGCAAGCCTACGAGCAGTACTTC. Encoded protein: CSLTGTQAYEQYF.